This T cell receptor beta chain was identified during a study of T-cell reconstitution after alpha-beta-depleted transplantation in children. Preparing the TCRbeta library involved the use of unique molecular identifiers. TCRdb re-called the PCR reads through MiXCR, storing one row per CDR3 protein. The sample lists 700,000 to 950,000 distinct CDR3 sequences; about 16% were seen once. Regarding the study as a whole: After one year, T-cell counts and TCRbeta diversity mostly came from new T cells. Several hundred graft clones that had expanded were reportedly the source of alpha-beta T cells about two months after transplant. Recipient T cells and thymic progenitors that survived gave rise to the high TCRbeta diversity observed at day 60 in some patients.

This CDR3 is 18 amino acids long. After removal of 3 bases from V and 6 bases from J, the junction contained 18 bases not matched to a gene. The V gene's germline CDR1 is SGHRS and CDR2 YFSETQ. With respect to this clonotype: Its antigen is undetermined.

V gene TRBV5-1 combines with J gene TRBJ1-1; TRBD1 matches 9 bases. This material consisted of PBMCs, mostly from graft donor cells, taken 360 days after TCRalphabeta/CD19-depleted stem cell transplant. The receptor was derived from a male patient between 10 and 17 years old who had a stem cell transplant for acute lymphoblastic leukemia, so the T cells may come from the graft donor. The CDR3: CASSSLGQGRAPPAEAFF. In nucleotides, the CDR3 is TGCGCCAGCAGCTCCCTGGGACAGGGAAGAGCTCCTCCAGCTGAAGCTTTCTTT.